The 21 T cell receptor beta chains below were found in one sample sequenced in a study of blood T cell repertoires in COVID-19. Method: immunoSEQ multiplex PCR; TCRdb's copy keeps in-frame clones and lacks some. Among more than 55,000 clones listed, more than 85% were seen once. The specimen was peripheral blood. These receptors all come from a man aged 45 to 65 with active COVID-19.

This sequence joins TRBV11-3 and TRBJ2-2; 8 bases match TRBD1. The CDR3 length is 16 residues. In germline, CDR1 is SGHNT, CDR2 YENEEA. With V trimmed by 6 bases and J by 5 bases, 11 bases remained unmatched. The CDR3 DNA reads TGTGCCAGCAGTTTAACGACAGGGGCGGGGACCGGGGAGCTGTTTTTT. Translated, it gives CASSLTTGAGTGELFF.

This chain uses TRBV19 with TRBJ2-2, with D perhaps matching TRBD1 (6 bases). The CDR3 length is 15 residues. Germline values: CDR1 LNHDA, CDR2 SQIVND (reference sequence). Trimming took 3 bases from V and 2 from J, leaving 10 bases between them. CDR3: CASSISGVNTGELFF. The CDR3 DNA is TGTGCCAGTAGTATTTCAGGGGTTAACACCGGGGAGCTGTTTTTT.

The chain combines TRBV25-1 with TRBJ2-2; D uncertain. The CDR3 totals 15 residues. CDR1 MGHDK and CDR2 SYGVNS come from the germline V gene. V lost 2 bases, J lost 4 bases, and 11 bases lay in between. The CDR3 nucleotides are TGTGCCAGCAGTGAACAGGCAGGTCTCACCGGGGAGCTGTTTTTT. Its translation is CASSEQAGLTGELFF.

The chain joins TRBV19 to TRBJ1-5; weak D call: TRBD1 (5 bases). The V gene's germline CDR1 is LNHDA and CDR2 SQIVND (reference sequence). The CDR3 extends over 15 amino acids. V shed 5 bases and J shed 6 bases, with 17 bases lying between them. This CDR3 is CASSVMAGKGQPQHF. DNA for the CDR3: TGTGCCAGTAGTGTTATGGCAGGGAAGGGTCAGCCCCAGCATTTT. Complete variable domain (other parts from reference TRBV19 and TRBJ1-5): DGGITQSPKYLFRKEGQNVTLSCEQNLNHDAMYWYRQDPGQGLRLIYYSQIVNDFQKGDIAEGYSVSREKKESFPLTVTSAQKNPTAFYLCASSVMAGKGQPQHFGDGTRLSIL.

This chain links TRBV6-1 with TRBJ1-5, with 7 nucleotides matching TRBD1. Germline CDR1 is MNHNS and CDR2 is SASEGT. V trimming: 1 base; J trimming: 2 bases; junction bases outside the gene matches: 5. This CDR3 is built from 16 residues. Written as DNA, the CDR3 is TGTGCCAGCAGTGAAGAGGTTACAGGGGGCAATCAGCCCCAGCATTTT. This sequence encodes CASSEEVTGGNQPQHF.

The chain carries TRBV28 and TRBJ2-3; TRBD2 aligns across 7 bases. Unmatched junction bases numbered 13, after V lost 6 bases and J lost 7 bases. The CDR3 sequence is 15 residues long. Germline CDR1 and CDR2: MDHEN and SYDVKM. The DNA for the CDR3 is TGTGCCAGCAGCGAGCCTCGACGGGGGGTGTATACGCAGTATTTT. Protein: CASSEPRRGVYTQYF. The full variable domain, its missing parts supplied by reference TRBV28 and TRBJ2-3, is DVKVTQSSRYLVKRTGEKVFLECVQDMDHENMFWYRQDPGLGLRLIYFSYDVKMKEKGDIPEGYSVSREKKERFSLILESASTNQTSMYLCASSEPRRGVYTQYFGPGTRLTVL.

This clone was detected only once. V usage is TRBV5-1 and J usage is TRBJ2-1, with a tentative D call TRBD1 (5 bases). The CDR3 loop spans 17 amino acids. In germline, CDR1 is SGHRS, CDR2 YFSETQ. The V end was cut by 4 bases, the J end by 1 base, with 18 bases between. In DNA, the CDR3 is TGCGCCAGCAGCCTGGTGGCAGGGTTGGGTTCCTACAATGAGCAGTTCTTC. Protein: CASSLVAGLGSYNEQFF.

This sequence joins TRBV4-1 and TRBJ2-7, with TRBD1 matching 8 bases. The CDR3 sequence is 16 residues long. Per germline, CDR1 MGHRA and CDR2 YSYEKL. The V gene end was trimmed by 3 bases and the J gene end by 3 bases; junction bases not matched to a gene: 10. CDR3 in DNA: TGCGCCAGCAGCCAGGTTCCGGGACAGGTAAACTACGAGCAGTACTTC. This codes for CASSQVPGQVNYEQYF.

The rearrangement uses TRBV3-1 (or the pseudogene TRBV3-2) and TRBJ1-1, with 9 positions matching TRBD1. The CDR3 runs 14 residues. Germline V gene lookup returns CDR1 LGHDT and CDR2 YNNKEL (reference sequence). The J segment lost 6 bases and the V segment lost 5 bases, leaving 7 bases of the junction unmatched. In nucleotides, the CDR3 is TGTGCCAGCAGCTCGGGACAGGGAAGTTCTGAAGCTTTCTTT. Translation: CASSSGQGSSEAFF.

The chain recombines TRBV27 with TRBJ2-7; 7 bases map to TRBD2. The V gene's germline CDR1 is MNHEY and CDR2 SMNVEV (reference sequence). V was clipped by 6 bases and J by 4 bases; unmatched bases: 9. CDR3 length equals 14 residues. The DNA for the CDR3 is TGTGCCAGCAGCCCTTTGGGAGGGATATACGAGCAGTACTTC. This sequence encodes CASSPLGGIYEQYF.

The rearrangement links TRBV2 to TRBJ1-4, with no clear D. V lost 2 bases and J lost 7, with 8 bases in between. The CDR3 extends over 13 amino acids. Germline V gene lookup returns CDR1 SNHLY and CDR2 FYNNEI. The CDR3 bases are TGTGCCAGCAGTGAACGGGGTGTTGAAAAACTGTTTTTT. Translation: CASSERGVEKLFF.

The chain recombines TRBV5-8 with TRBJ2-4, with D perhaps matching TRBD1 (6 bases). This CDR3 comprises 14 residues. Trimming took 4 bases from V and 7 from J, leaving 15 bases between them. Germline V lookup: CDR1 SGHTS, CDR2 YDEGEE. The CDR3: CASSPTARGNIQYF. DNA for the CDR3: TGTGCCAGCAGCCCGACCGCAAGGGGGAACATTCAGTACTTC. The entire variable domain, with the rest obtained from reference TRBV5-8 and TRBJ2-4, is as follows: EAGVTQSPTHLIKTRGQQATLRCSPISGHTSVYWYQQALGLGLQFLLWYDEGEERNRGNFPPRFSGRQFPNYSSELNVNALELEDSALYLCASSPTARGNIQYFGAGTRLSVL.

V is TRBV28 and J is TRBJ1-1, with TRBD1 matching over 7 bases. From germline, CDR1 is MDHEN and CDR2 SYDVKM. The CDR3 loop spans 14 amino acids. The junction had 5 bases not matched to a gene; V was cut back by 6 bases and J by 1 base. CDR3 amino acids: CASSPGTANTEAFF. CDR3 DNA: TGTGCCAGCAGCCCCGGGACAGCGAACACTGAAGCTTTCTTT. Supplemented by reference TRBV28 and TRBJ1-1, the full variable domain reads DVKVTQSSRYLVKRTGEKVFLECVQDMDHENMFWYRQDPGLGLRLIYFSYDVKMKEKGDIPEGYSVSREKKERFSLILESASTNQTSMYLCASSPGTANTEAFFGQGTRLTVV.

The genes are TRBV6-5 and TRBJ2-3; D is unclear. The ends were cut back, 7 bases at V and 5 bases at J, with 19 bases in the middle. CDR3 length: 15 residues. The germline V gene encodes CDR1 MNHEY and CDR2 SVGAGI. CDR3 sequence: CASMGSGPMVDTQYF. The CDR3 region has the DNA TGTGCCAGCATGGGCTCAGGCCCCATGGTAGATACGCAGTATTTT.

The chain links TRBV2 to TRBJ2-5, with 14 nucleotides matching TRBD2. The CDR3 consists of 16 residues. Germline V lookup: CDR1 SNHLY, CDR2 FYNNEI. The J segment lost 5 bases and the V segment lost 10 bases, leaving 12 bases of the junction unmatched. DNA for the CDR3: TGTGCCATCACCGGACTAGCGGGGGGCCGGGAGGAGACCCAGTACTTC. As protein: CAITGLAGGREETQYF.

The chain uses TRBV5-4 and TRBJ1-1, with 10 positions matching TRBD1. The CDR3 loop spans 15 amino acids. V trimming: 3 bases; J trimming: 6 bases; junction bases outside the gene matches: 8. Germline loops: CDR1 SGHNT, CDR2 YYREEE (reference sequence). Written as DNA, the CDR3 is TGTGCCAGCAGCTACCCCCCGGGACAGGGGTCTGAAGCTTTCTTT. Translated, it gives CASSYPPGQGSEAFF.

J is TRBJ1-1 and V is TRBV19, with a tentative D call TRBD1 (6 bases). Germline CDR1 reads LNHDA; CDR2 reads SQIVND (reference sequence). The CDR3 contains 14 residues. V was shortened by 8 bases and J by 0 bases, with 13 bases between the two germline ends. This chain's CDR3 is CASEIGDMNTEAFF. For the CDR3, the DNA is TGTGCCAGTGAAATAGGGGACATGAACACTGAAGCTTTCTTT.

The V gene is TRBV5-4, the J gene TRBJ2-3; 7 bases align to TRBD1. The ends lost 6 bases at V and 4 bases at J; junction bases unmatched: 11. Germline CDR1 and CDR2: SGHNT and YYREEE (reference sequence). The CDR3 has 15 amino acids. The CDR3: CASMPDRVGPDTQYF. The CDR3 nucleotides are TGTGCCAGCATGCCCGACAGGGTGGGGCCAGATACGCAGTATTTT.

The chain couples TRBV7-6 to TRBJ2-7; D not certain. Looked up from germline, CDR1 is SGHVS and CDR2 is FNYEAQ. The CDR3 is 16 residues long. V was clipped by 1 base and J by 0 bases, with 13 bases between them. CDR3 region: CASSLGARFLSYEQYF. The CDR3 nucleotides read TGTGCCAGCAGCTTAGGGGCCCGGTTCCTCTCCTACGAGCAGTACTTC.

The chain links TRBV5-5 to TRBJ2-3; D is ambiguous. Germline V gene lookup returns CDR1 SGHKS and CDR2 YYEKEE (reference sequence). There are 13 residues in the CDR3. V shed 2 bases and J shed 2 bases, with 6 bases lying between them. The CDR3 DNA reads TGTGCCAGCAGCTTCCCTCCCACAGATACGCAGTATTTT. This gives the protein CASSFPPTDTQYF.

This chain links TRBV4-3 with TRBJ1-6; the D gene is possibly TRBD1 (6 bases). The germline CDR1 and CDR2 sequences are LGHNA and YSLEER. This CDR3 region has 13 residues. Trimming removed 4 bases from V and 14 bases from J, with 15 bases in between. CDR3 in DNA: TGCGCCAGCAGCCTGACAGGTCAAGGCACCCTCCACTTT. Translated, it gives CASSLTGQGTLHF.